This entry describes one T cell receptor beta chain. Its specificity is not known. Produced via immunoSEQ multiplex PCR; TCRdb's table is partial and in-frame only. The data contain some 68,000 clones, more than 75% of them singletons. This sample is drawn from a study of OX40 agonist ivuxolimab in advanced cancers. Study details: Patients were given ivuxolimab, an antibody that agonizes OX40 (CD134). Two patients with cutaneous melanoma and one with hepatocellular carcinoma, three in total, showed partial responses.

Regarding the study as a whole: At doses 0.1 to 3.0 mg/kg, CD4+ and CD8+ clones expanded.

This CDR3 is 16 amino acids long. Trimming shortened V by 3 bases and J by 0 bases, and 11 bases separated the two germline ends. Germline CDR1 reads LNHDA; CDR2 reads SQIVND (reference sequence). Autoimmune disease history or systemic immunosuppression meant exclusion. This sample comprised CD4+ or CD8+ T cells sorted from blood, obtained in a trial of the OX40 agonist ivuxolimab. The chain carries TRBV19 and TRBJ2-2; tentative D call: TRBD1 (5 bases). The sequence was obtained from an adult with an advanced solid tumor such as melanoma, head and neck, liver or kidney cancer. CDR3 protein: CASSIVWTTNTGELFF. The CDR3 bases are TGTGCCAGTAGTATTGTTTGGACAACGAACACCGGGGAGCTGTTTTTT.